This TCR beta chain came from a study of blood T cells in healthy people across ages. With 1 base removed from V and 5 bases from J, the gap between germline ends came to 12 bases. This CDR3 contains 14 residues. Germline lookup yields CDR1 GTSNPN and CDR2 SVGIG (reference sequence). For the second PCR, which ran for about 7 to 12 cycles, a sample-barcoded 5' primer and a J-beta primer mix were used. One entry per CDR3 protein results from TCRdb running MiXCR on the 5' RACE reads. The sample consists of roughly 800,000 distinct CDR3 sequences, 20% to 25% of them appearing once. These data also featured in a second study, about T cells of mothers and their children. Per that study: Samples came from a few healthy Caucasian mothers and their six children.

This TCR came from a boy aged 5-17 years in good health. V usage is TRBV30 and J usage is TRBJ1-5; no clear D. Material: blood. DNA for the CDR3: TGTGCCTGGAGTGAGGTGACGTTGTATCAGCCCCAGCATTTT. Translated: CAWSEVTLYQPQHF.